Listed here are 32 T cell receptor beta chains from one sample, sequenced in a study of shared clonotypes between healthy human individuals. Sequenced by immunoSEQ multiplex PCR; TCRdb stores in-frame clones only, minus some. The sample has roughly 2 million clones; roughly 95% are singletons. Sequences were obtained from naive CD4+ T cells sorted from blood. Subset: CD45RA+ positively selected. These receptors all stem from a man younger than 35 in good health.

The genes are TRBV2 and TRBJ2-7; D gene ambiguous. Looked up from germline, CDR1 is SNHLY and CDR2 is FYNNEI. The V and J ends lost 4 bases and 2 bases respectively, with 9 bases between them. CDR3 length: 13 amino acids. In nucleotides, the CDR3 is TGTGCCAGCAGTGCGCTGGGGACCTACGAGCAGTACTTC. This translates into CASSALGTYEQYF. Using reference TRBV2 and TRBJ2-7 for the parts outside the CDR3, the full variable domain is EPEVTQTPSHQVTQMGQEVILRCVPISNHLYFYWYRQILGQKVEFLVSFYNNEISEKSEIFDDQFSVERPDGSNFTLKIRSTKLEDSAMYFCASSALGTYEQYFGPGTRLTVT.

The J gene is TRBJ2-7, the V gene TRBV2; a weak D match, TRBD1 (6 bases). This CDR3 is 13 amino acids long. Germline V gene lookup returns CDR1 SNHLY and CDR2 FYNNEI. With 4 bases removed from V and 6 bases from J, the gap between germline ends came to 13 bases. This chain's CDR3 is CASSVQLGGEQYF. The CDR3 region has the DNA TGTGCCAGCAGTGTACAGCTAGGGGGCGAGCAGTACTTC.

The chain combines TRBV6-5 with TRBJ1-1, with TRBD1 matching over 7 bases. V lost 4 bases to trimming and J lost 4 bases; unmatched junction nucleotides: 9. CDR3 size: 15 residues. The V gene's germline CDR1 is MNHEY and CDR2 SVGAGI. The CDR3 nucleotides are TGTGCCAGCAGTTGGATCGACAGGGTGAGCACTGAAGCTTTCTTT. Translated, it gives CASSWIDRVSTEAFF.

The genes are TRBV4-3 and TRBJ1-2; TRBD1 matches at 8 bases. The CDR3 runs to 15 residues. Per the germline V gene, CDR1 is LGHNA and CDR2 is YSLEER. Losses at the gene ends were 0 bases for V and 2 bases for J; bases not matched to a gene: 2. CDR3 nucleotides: TGCGCCAGCAGCCAAGATTGGGACAGGAACTATGGCTACACCTTC. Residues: CASSQDWDRNYGYTF.

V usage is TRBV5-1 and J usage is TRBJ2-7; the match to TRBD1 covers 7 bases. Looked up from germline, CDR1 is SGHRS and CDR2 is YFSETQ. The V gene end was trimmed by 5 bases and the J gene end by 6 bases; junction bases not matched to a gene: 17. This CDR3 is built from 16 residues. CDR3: CASRVVTGTAFGEQYF. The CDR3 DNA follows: TGCGCCAGCAGAGTCGTGACAGGGACGGCTTTCGGCGAGCAGTACTTC.

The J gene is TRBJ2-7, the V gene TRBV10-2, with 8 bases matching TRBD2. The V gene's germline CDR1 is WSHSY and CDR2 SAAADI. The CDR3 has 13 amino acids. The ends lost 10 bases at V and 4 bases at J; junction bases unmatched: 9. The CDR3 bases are TGCGCCATCGGTAGCGGGACCTCTTACGAGCAGTACTTC. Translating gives CAIGSGTSYEQYF.

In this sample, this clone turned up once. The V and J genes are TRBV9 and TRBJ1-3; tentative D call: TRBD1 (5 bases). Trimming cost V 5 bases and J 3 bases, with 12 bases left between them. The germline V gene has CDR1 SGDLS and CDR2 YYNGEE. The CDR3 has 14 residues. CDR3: CASRSQGFGNTIYF. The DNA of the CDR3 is TGTGCCAGCAGGTCCCAGGGTTTTGGAAACACCATATATTTT. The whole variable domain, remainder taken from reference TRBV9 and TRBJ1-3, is DSGVTQTPKHLITATGQRVTLRCSPRSGDLSVYWYQQSLDQGLQFLIQYYNGEERAKGNILERFSAQQFPDLHSELNLSSLELGDSALYFCASRSQGFGNTIYFGEGSWLTVV.

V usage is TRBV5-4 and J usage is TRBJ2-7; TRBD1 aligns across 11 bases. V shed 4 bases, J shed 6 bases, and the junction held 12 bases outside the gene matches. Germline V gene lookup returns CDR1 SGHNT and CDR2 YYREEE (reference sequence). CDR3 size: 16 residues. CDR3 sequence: CASSPASGTGGFEQYF. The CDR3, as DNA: TGTGCCAGCAGCCCTGCCTCCGGGACAGGGGGATTCGAGCAGTACTTC.

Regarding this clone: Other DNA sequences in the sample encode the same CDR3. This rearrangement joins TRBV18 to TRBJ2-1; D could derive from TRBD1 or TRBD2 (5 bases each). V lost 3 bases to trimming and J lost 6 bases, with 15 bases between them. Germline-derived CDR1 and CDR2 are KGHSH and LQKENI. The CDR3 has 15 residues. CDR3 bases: TGTGCCAGCTCACCGGGCCTAGCCGGGACCAATGAGCAGTTCTTC. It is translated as CASSPGLAGTNEQFF.

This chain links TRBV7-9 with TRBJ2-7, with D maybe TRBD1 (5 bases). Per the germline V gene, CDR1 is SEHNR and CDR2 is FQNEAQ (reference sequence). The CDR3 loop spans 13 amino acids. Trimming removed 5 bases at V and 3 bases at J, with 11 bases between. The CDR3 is CASSITGIYEQYF. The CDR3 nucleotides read TGTGCCAGCAGCATCACAGGTATCTACGAGCAGTACTTC.

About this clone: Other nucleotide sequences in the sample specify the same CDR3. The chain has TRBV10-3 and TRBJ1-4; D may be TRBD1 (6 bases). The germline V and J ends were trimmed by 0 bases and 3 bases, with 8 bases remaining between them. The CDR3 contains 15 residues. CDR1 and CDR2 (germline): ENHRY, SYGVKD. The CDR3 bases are TGTGCCATCAGTGAGTCAGGGGGTGCTAATGAAAAACTGTTTTTT. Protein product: CAISESGGANEKLFF.

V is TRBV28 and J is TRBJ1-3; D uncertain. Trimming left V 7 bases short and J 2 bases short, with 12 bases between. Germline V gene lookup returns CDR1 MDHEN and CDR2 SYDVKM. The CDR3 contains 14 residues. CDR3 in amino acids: CASTQIAAGNTIYF. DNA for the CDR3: TGTGCCAGCACCCAGATAGCCGCTGGAAACACCATATATTTT. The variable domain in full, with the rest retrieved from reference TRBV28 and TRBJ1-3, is DVKVTQSSRYLVKRTGEKVFLECVQDMDHENMFWYRQDPGLGLRLIYFSYDVKMKEKGDIPEGYSVSREKKERFSLILESASTNQTSMYLCASTQIAAGNTIYFGEGSWLTVV.

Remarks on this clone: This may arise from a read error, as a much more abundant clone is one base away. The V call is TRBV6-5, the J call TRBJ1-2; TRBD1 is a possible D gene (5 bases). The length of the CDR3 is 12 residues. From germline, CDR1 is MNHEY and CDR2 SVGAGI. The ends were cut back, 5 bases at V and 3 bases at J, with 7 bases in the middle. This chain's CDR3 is CASSGTDYGYTF. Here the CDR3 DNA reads TGTGCCAGCAGTGGGACGGACTATGGCTACACCTTC.

CDR3 in amino acids: CADSGGSGNTIYF. The CDR3 DNA is TGCGCCGACTCTGGGGGCTCTGGAAACACCATATATTTT. J is TRBJ1-3 and V is TRBV5-1, with D possibly TRBD1 on 5 matching bases. The CDR3 runs 13 residues. V lost 10 bases and J lost 0, with 11 bases in between. Germline V lookup: CDR1 SGHRS, CDR2 YFSETQ.

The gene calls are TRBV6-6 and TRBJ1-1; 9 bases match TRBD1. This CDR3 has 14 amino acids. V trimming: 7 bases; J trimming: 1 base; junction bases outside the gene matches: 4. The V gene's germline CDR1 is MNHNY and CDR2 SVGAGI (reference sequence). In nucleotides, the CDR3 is TGTGCCAGCAATACAGGGGGCCCGAACACTGAAGCTTTCTTT. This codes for CASNTGGPNTEAFF.

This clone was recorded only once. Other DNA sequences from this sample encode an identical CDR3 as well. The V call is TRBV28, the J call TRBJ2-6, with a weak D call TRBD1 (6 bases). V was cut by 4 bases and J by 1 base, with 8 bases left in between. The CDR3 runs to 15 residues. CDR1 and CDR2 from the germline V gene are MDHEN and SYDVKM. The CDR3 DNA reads TGTGCCAGCAGTTCACAGGGATCTGGGGCCAACGTCCTGACTTTC. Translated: CASSSQGSGANVLTF.

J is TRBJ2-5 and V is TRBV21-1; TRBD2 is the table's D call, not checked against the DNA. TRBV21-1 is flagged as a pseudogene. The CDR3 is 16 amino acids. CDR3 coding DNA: TGTGCCAGCAGCGCGATGAGCCGAACTAACCAAGAGACCCAGTACTTC. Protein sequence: CASSAMSRTNQETQYF.

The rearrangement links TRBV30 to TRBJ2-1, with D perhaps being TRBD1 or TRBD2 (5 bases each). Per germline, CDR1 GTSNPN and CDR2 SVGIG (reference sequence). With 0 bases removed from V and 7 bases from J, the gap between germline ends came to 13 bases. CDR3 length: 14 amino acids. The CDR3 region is CAWSVGPGRNEQFF. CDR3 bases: TGTGCCTGGAGTGTAGGGCCAGGGAGAAATGAGCAGTTCTTC.

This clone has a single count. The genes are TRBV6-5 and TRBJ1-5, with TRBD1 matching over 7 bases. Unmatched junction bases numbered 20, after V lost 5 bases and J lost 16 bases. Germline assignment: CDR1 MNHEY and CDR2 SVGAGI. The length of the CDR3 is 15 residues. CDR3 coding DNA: TGTGCCAGCAGTAACCACTGTTCCGGGGCAGGGGGTCGCCATTTT. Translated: CASSNHCSGAGGRHF.

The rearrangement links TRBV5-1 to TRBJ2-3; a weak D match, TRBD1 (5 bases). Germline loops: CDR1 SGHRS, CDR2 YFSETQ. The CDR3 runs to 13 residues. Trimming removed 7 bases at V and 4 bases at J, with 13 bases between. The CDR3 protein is CASQAEGADTQYF. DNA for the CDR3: TGCGCCAGCCAGGCGGAAGGGGCAGATACGCAGTATTTT.

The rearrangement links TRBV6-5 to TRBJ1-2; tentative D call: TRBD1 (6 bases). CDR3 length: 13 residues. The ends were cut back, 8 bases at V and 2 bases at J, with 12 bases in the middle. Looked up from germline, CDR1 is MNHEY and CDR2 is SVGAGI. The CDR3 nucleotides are TGTGCCAGCGGTCTTACAGGGAACTATGGCTACACCTTC. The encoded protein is CASGLTGNYGYTF.

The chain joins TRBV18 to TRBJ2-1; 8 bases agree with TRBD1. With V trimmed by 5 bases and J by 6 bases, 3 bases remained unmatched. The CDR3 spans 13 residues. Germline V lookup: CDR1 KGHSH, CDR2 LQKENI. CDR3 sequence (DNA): TGTGCCAGCTCAAGGACAGGGTTCAATGAGCAGTTCTTC. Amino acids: CASSRTGFNEQFF.

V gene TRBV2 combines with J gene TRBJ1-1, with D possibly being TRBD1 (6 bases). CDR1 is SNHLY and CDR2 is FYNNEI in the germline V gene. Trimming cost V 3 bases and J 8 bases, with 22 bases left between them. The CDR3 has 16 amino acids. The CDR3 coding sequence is TGTGCCAGCAGTGATGGCCGAACCGGGGGCGAGTTAGAAGCTTTCTTT. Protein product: CASSDGRTGGELEAFF.

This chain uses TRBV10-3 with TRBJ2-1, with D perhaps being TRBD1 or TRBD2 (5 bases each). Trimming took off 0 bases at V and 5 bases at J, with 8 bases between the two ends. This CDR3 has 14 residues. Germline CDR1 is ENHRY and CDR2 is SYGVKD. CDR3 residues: CAISESRGDNEQFF. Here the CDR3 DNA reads TGTGCCATCAGTGAGTCGAGAGGGGACAATGAGCAGTTCTTC.

DNA for the CDR3: TGTGCCAGCTCACCACGAGAGGGACCTAGCTATGGCTACACCTTC. Translating it yields CASSPREGPSYGYTF. The rearrangement uses TRBV18 and TRBJ1-2, with D maybe TRBD1 (5 bases). The germline V gene encodes CDR1 KGHSH and CDR2 LQKENI. The ends were cut back, 1 base at V and 4 bases at J, with 13 bases in the middle. This CDR3 has 15 amino acids.

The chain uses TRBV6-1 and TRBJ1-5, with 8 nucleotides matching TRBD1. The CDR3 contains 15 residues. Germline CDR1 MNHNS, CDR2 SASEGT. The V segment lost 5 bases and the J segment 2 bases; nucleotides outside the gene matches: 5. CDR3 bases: TGTGCCAGCAGTACACAGGGGGACGGCAATCAGCCCCAGCATTTT. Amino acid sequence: CASSTQGDGNQPQHF.

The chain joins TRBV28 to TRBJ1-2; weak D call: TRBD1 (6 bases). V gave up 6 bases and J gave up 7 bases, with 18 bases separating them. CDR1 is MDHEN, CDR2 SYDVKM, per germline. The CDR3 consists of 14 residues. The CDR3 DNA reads TGTGCCAGCAGAACCAGCGGACAGTCTCTTGGCTACACCTTC. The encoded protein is CASRTSGQSLGYTF.

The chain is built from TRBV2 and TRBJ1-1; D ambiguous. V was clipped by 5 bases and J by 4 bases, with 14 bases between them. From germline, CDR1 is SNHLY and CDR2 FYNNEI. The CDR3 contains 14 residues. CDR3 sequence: CASSISGMPTEAFF. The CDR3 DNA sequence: TGTGCCAGCAGTATATCAGGTATGCCCACTGAAGCTTTCTTT.

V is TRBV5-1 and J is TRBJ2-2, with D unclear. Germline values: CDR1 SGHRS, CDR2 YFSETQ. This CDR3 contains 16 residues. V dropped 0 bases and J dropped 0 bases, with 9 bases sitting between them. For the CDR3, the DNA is TGCGCCAGCAGCTTGGACGCCAGACCGAACACCGGGGAGCTGTTTTTT. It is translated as CASSLDARPNTGELFF. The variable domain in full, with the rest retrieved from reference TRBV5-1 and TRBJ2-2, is KAGVTQTPRYLIKTRGQQVTLSCSPISGHRSVSWYQQTPGQGLQFLFEYFSETQRNKGNFPGRFSGRQFSNSRSEMNVSTLELGDSALYLCASSLDARPNTGELFFGEGSRLTVL.

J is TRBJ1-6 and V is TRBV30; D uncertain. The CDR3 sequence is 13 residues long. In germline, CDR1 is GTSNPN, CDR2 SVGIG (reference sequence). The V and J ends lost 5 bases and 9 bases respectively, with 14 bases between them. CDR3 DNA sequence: TGTGCCTGGCAGGTCGGGTCCCCTTCACCCCTCCACTTT. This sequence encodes CAWQVGSPSPLHF.

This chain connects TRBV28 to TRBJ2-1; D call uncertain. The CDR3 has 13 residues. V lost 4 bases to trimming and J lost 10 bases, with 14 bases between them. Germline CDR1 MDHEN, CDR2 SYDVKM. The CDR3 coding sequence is TGTGCCAGCAGTTCCCTACCGATTCCCGAGCAGTTCTTC. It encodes CASSSLPIPEQFF. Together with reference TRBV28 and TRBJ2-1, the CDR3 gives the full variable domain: DVKVTQSSRYLVKRTGEKVFLECVQDMDHENMFWYRQDPGLGLRLIYFSYDVKMKEKGDIPEGYSVSREKKERFSLILESASTNQTSMYLCASSSLPIPEQFFGPGTRLTVL.

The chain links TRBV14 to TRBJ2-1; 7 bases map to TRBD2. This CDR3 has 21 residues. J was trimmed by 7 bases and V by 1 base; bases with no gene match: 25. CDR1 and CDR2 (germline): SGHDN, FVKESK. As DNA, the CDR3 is TGTGCCAGCAGCCAAGTTTTGATAAGCGGGACTATATCAAGCTCTCGGAATGAGCAGTTCTTC. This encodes CASSQVLISGTISSSRNEQFF. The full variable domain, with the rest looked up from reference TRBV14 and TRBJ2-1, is EAGVTQFPSHSVIEKGQTVTLRCDPISGHDNLYWYRRVMGKEIKFLLHFVKESKQDESGMPNNRFLAERTGGTYSTLKVQPAELEDSGVYFCASSQVLISGTISSSRNEQFFGPGTRLTVL.